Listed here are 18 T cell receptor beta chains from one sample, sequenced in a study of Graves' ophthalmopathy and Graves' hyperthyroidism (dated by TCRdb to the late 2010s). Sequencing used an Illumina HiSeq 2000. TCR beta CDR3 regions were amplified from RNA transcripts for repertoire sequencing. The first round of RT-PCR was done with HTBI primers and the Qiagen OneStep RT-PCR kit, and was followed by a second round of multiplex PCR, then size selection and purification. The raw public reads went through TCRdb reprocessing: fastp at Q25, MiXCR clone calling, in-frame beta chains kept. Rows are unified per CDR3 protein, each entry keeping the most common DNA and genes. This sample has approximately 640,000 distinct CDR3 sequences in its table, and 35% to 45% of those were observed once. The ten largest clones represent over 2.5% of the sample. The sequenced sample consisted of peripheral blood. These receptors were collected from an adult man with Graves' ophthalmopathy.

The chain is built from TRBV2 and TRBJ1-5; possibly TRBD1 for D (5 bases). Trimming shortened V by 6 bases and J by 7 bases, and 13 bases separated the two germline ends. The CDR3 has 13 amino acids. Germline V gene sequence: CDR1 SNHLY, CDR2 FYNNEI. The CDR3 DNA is TGTGCCAGCAGCGCGAGCGGGGACCAGCCCCAGCATTTT. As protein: CASSASGDQPQHF.

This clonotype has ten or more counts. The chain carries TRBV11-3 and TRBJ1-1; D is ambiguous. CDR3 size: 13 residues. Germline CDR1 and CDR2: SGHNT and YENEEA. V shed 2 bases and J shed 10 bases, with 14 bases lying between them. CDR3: CASSLSAEGVAFF. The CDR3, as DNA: TGTGCCAGCAGCTTAAGTGCGGAGGGTGTAGCTTTCTTT.

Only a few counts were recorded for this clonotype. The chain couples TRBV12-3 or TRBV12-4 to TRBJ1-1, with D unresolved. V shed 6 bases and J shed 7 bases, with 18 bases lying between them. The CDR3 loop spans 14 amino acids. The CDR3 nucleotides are TGTGCCAGCAGCTCCCCCGGCCAGGCCAGTGAAGCTTTCTTT. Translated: CASSSPGQASEAFF.

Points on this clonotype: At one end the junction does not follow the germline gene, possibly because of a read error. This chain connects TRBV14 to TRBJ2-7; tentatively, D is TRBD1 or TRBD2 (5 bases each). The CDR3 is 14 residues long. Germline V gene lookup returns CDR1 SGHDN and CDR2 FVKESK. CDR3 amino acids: CASSQGGDRDEQNF. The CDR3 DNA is TGTGCCAGCAGCCAAGGAGGAGATAGGGACGAGCAGAACTTC. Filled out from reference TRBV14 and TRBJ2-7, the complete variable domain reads EAGVTQFPSHSVIEKGQTVTLRCDPISGHDNLYWYRRVMGKEIKFLLHFVKESKQDESGMPNNRFLAERTGGTYSTLKVQPAELEDSGVYFCASSQGGDRDEQNFGPGTRLTVT.

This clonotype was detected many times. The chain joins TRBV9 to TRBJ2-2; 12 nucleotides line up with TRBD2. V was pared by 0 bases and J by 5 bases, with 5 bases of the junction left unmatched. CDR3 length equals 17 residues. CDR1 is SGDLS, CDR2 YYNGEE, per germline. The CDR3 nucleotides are TGTGCCAGCAGCGTAGGGACTAGCGGGATACCAACCGGGGAGCTGTTTTTT. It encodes CASSVGTSGIPTGELFF.

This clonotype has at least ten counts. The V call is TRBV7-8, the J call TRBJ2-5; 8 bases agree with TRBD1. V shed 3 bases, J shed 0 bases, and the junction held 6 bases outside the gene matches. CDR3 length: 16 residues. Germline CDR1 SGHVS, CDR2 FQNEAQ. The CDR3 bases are TGTGCCAGCAGCTTGTCCCGGGACAGGTACCAAGAGACCCAGTACTTC. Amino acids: CASSLSRDRYQETQYF. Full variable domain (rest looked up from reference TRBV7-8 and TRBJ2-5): GAGVSQSPRYKVAKRGQDVALRCDPISGHVSLFWYQQALGQGPEFLTYFQNEAQLDKSGLPSDRFFAERPEGSVSTLKIQRTQQEDSAVYLCASSLSRDRYQETQYFGPGTRLLVL.

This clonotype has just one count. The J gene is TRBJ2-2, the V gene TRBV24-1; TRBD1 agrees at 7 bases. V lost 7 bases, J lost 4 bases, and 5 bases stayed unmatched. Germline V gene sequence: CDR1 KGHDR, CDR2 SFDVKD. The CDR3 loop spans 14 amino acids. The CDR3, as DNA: TGTGCCACCAGGGGACAGAGCGGCACCGGGGAGCTGTTTTTT. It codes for CATRGQSGTGELFF.

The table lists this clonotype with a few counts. The CDR3 DNA reads as TGTGCCAGCTCACCAAACAGGGCCAGCAATCAGCCCCAGCATTTT. Amino acid sequence: CASSPNRASNQPQHF. The rearrangement joins TRBV11-2 to TRBJ1-5, with a possible D match to TRBD1 (6 bases). CDR3 length equals 15 residues. Per germline, CDR1 SGHAT and CDR2 FQNNGV. V was trimmed by 8 bases and J by 1 base, leaving 15 bases between them.

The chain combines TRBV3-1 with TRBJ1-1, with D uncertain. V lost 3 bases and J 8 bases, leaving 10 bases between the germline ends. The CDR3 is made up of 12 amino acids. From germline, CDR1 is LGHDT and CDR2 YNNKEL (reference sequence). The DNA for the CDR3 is TGTGCCAGCAGCCAGTCAAGTTCGGAAGCTTTCTTT. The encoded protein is CASSQSSSEAFF.

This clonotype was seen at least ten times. CDR3 protein: CASSNTWRGQETQYF. In nucleotides, the CDR3 is TGTGCCAGCAGCAACACCTGGAGGGGCCAAGAGACCCAGTACTTC. V usage is TRBV2 and J usage is TRBJ2-5, with TRBD2 as a possible D gene (6 bases). Germline V gene data show CDR1 as SNHLY and CDR2 as FYNNEI. CDR3 size: 15 residues. V dropped 6 bases and J dropped 1 base, with 15 bases sitting between them.

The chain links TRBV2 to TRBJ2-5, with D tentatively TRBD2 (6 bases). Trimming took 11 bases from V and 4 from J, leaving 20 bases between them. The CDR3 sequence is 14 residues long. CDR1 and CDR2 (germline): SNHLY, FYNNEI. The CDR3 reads CAGGLPGLRETQYF. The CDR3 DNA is TGTGCCGGCGGACTACCGGGCTTAAGAGAGACCCAGTACTTC.

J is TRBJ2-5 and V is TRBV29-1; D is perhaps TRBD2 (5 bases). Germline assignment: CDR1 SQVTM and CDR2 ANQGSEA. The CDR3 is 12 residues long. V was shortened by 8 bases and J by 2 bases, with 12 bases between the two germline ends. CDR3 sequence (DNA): TGCAGCTTAGGGAGCGGACAAGAGACCCAGTACTTC. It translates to CSLGSGQETQYF.

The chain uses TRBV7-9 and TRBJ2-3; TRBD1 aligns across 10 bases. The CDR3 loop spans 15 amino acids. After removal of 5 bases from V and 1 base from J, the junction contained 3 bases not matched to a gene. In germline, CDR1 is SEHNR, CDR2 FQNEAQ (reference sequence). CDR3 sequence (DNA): TGTGCCAGCAGCACCGGGACAGGGGGCACAGATACGCAGTATTTT. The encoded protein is CASSTGTGGTDTQYF.

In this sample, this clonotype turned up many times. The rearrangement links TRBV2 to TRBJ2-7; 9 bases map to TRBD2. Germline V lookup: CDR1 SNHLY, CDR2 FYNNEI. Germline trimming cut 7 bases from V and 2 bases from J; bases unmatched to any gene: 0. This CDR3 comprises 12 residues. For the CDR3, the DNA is TGTGCCAGCACTAGCGGGGCCTACGAGCAGTACTTC. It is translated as CASTSGAYEQYF. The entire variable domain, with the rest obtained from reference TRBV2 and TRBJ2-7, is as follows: EPEVTQTPSHQVTQMGQEVILRCVPISNHLYFYWYRQILGQKVEFLVSFYNNEISEKSEIFDDQFSVERPDGSNFTLKIRSTKLEDSAMYFCASTSGAYEQYFGPGTRLTVT.

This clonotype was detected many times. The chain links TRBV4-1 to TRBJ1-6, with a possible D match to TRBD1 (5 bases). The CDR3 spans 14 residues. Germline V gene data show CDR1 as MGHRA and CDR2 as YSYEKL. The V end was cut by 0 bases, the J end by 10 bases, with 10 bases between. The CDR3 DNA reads TGCGCCAGCAGCCAAGACAGGGTGGTGTCACCCCTCCACTTT. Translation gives CASSQDRVVSPLHF.

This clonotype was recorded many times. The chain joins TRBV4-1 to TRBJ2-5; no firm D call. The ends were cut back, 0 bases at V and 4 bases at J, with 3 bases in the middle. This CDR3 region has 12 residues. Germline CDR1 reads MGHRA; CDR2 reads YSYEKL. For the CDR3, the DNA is TGCGCCAGCAGCCAAGATACAGAGACCCAGTACTTC. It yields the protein CASSQDTETQYF.

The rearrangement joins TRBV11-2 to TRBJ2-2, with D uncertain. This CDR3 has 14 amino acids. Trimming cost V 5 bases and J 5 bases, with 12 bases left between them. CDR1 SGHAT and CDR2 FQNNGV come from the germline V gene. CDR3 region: CASSPRTSTGELFF. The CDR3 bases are TGTGCCAGCAGCCCCCGGACCTCAACCGGGGAGCTGTTTTTT.

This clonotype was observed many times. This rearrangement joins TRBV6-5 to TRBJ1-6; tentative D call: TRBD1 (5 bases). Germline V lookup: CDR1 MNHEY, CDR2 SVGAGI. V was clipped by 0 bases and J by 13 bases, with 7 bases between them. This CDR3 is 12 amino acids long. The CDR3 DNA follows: TGTGCCAGCAGTTACTCCGGGGCCCCCCTCCACTTT. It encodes CASSYSGAPLHF.